This T cell receptor (beta chain) comes out of a study of identical twins. CDR1 SGHAT and CDR2 FQNNGV come from the germline V gene. Trimming removed 2 bases at V and 8 bases at J, with 15 bases between. This CDR3 has 15 residues. The cDNA had a unique molecular identifier and a template-switch universal primer site. MiXCR, run by TCRdb on the 5' RACE reads, gives a single entry per CDR3 protein. This table has a few hundred thousand distinct CDR3 sequences, approximately 9.1% appearing once. This clonotype was counted only a few times. What it binds is not known. Regarding the study as a whole: High-abundance cord blood beta clonotypes had fewer insertions; memory repertoires showed none. Diverse VJ usage suggested most zero-insertion clonotypes were not invariant T cells.

This receptor was obtained from a woman in her fifties or sixties in good health. The chain employs TRBV11-2 and TRBJ1-4; no firm D call. Sequenced: naive T cells sorted from blood. This CDR3 is CASSLSPASEEKLFF. The CDR3 DNA reads as TGTGCCAGCAGCTTATCACCAGCCTCCGAGGAAAAACTGTTTTTT.